The 16 T cell receptor beta chains below were found in one sample sequenced in a study of blood T cell dynamics during melanoma immunotherapy. The protocol was immunoSEQ multiplex PCR, while the TCRdb copy is restricted to in-frame clones and leaves out a portion. The data hold 15,000 to 20,000 clones, with 94% observed a single time. The time point is: week 3, after first cycle of checkpoint inhibitor. The source was effector memory CD8+ T cells from blood, collected from a patient treated with checkpoint blockade. Receptors were obtained from a human donor with melanoma.

The rearrangement joins TRBV4-1 to TRBJ2-2; D unresolved. Trimming removed 4 bases at V and 1 base at J, with 13 bases between. This CDR3 contains 16 residues. Germline lookup yields CDR1 MGHRA and CDR2 YSYEKL. CDR3 sequence reads: CASSRSSSLNTGELFF. The CDR3 bases are TGCGCCAGCAGCCGAAGCAGTAGTCTGAACACCGGGGAGCTGTTTTTT.

This clone was observed a few times. The chain has TRBV11-2 and TRBJ1-2, with 8 positions matching TRBD1. Germline V gene sequence: CDR1 SGHAT, CDR2 FQNNGV. Trimming took 4 bases from V and 8 from J; bases not matched to a gene: 9. This CDR3 has 14 amino acids. CDR3 sequence (DNA): TGTGCCAGCAGCTGGCCACCAGGGGGCGAGGGCTACACCTTC. Encoded protein: CASSWPPGGEGYTF.

The chain combines TRBV7-9 with TRBJ2-7, with 9 bases fitting TRBD1. Germline V gene data show CDR1 as SEHNR and CDR2 as FQNEAQ (reference sequence). The CDR3 covers 16 residues. V shed 3 bases and J 1 base; nucleotides not matched to a gene: 7. In nucleotides, the CDR3 is TGTGCCAGCAGCTTTTCGGCCGGACAGGGGTCCTACGAGCAGTACTTC. Its translation is CASSFSAGQGSYEQYF.

The chain recombines TRBV5-6 with TRBJ1-4; no clear D. This CDR3 has 15 amino acids. Between the trimmed V and J ends, which lost 2 bases and 7 bases, there was a span of 15 bases. Germline loops: CDR1 SGHDT, CDR2 YYEEEE. The CDR3 loop is CASSFGSGSGEKLFF. The DNA for the CDR3 is TGTGCCAGCAGCTTTGGGTCGGGGAGCGGTGAAAAACTGTTTTTT.

The gene calls are TRBV5-6 and TRBJ2-7; tentatively, D is TRBD1 (6 bases). CDR3 length: 14 amino acids. Trimming took 2 bases from V and 1 from J, leaving 10 bases between them. From germline, CDR1 is SGHDT and CDR2 YYEEEE. DNA of the CDR3: TGTGCCAGCAGCTTTGTGACAGGTTCCTACGAGCAGTACTTC. Amino acid sequence: CASSFVTGSYEQYF.

The chain carries TRBV10-3 and TRBJ2-7; TRBD1 matches at 8 bases. Germline V CDR1 and CDR2: ENHRY, SYGVKD. Germline trimming cut 4 bases from V and 0 bases from J; bases unmatched to any gene: 5. This CDR3 region has 15 residues. The CDR3, as DNA: TGTGCCATCAGTGGCCGGGACAGGAGCTCCTACGAGCAGTACTTC. This sequence encodes CAISGRDRSSYEQYF.

The V call is TRBV29-1, the J call TRBJ2-6; D unresolved. V lost 0 bases, J lost 2 bases, and 5 bases lay in between. Germline lookup yields CDR1 SQVTM and CDR2 ANQGSEA. The CDR3 extends over 14 amino acids. This CDR3 is CSVEEDPGANVLTF. The CDR3 DNA follows: TGCAGCGTTGAAGAGGACCCTGGGGCCAACGTCCTGACTTTC.

This chain uses TRBV28 with TRBJ2-5; 7 bases align to TRBD2. This CDR3 region has 14 residues. In germline, CDR1 is MDHEN, CDR2 SYDVKM. V dropped 6 bases and J dropped 3; count of bases not matched to a gene: 7. The CDR3 bases are TGTGCCAGCAGCTCCTCTCTAGCGGAAGAGACCCAGTACTTC. Protein product: CASSSSLAEETQYF.

This clone appeared once. This sequence joins TRBV7-9 and TRBJ2-2; no definite D call. With 1 base removed from V and 1 base from J, the gap between germline ends came to 16 bases. The CDR3 is 18 residues long. Germline CDR1 is SEHNR and CDR2 is FQNEAQ (reference sequence). The CDR3 DNA follows: TGTGCCAGCAGCTTAGTGACGGATCTCTGGGTGAACACCGGGGAGCTGTTTTTT. Protein: CASSLVTDLWVNTGELFF.

This clone was recorded only once. The J gene is TRBJ2-5, the V gene TRBV7-9; 7 bases line up with TRBD2. The J segment lost 4 bases and the V segment lost 5 bases, leaving 7 bases of the junction unmatched. The germline CDR1 and CDR2 sequences are SEHNR and FQNEAQ (reference sequence). This CDR3 region has 14 residues. The CDR3 loop reads CASSPRAGAETQYF. Here the CDR3 DNA reads TGTGCCAGCAGCCCTCGGGCGGGAGCAGAGACCCAGTACTTC.

Here the CDR3 DNA reads TGTGCCGCGATCCATTATCCGACAGGTGGGGATAACTACGAGCAGTACTTC. It codes for CAAIHYPTGGDNYEQYF. The chain employs TRBV2 and TRBJ2-7; D is perhaps TRBD1 (6 bases). CDR3 length: 17 residues. V was trimmed by 11 bases and J by 3 bases, leaving 29 bases between them. CDR1 is SNHLY, CDR2 FYNNEI, per germline.

This rearrangement joins TRBV5-4 to TRBJ2-5; D not resolved. The CDR3 contains 13 residues. V was pared by 2 bases and J by 5 bases, with 10 bases between. The germline CDR1 and CDR2 sequences are SGHNT and YYREEE (reference sequence). CDR3 in DNA: TGTGCCAGCAGCTTTCGCGGTGCGGAGACCCAGTACTTC. It specifies CASSFRGAETQYF. The full variable domain, in which reference TRBV5-4 and TRBJ2-5 provide the parts outside the CDR3, is ETGVTQSPTHLIKTRGQQVTLRCSSQSGHNTVSWYQQALGQGPQFIFQYYREEENGRGNFPPRFSGLQFPNYSSELNVNALELDDSALYLCASSFRGAETQYFGPGTRLLVL.

The chain joins TRBV7-9 to TRBJ2-2, with D hard to call. CDR1 and CDR2 from the germline V gene are SEHNR and FQNEAQ (reference sequence). V was clipped by 4 bases and J by 7 bases, with 10 bases between them. This CDR3 is 13 amino acids long. CDR3 sequence reads: CASSSLVGGELFF. CDR3 nucleotides: TGTGCCAGCAGCTCCTTAGTGGGCGGGGAGCTGTTTTTT.

The V and J genes are TRBV19 and TRBJ2-2; D is uncertain. The germline CDR1 and CDR2 sequences are LNHDA and SQIVND (reference sequence). The CDR3 has 17 residues. V was trimmed by 3 bases and J by 1 base, leaving 15 bases between them. CDR3 amino acids: CASSIRNRNENTGELFF. For the CDR3, the DNA is TGTGCCAGTAGTATCCGGAATCGGAACGAGAACACCGGGGAGCTGTTTTTT.

The genes are TRBV11-1 and TRBJ2-7; maybe TRBD1 (5 bases). Trimming left V 0 bases short and J 3 bases short, with 21 bases between. Germline values: CDR1 SGHAT, CDR2 FQDESV (reference sequence). The CDR3 covers 18 residues. The CDR3 DNA is TGTGCCAGCAGCTTAGCACCCTTCATCCCAGACAGAGGCTACGAGCAGTACTTC. As protein: CASSLAPFIPDRGYEQYF.

The chain joins TRBV13 to TRBJ2-6; no clear D. The V end was cut by 5 bases, the J end by 2 bases, with 7 bases between. Germline CDR1 PRHDT, CDR2 FYEKMQ (reference sequence). This CDR3 has 14 residues. CDR3 coding DNA: TGTGCCAGCAGCCCGAGGACTGGGGCCAACGTCCTGACTTTC. Translation gives CASSPRTGANVLTF.